The next 11 T cell receptor beta chains were all read from a single sample in a study of T-cell reconstitution after alpha-beta-depleted transplantation in children. A TCRbeta library incorporating unique molecular identifiers was prepared. In TCRdb, the PCR reads were re-called with MiXCR into one record per CDR3 protein. The sample yields hundreds of thousands of distinct CDR3 sequences, around 13% seen once. The starting material was PBMCs, obtained before TCRalphabeta/CD19-depleted stem cell transplant. These TCRs come from a girl aged 2 to 9 with congenital amegakaryocytic thrombocytopenia, due to receive a stem cell transplant.

The rearrangement uses TRBV30 and TRBJ2-1; 10 bases fit TRBD2. V dropped 8 bases and J dropped 2; count of bases not matched to a gene: 3. The CDR3 runs to 13 residues. Germline-derived CDR1 and CDR2 are GTSNPN and SVGIG (reference sequence). CDR3 DNA sequence: TGTGCCGGAGGACTAGCGGCCTACAATGAGCAGTTCTTC. It specifies CAGGLAAYNEQFF.

The chain employs TRBV20-1 and TRBJ2-7; D remains ambiguous. The CDR3 has 11 amino acids. V shed 3 bases and J shed 2 bases, with 5 bases lying between them. Germline CDR1 reads DFQATT; CDR2 reads SNEGSKA (reference sequence). The CDR3 sequence is CSASVTYEQYF. CDR3 coding DNA: TGCAGTGCTAGCGTCACCTACGAGCAGTACTTC.

This clonotype was observed a handful of times. The chain is built from TRBV20-1 and TRBJ2-7; 7 nucleotides line up with TRBD2. Per germline, CDR1 DFQATT and CDR2 SNEGSKA (reference sequence). The CDR3 contains 15 residues. V shed 5 bases, J shed 0 bases, and the junction held 10 bases outside the gene matches. CDR3 protein: CSAPVGGEDSYEQYF. In nucleotides, the CDR3 is TGCAGTGCTCCAGTGGGAGGGGAGGACTCCTACGAGCAGTACTTC.

This clonotype appeared many times. The rearrangement joins TRBV24-1 to TRBJ2-1; 10 nucleotides agree with TRBD2. V lost 5 bases, J lost 9 bases, and 12 bases stayed unmatched. This CDR3 contains 16 residues. The V gene's germline CDR1 is KGHDR and CDR2 SFDVKD. Here the CDR3 reads CATSGVRGTSVSEQFF. CDR3 DNA sequence: TGTGCCACCAGTGGGGTTCGAGGGACTAGCGTCAGTGAGCAGTTCTTC.

Only a few counts were recorded for this clonotype. V usage is TRBV28 and J usage is TRBJ2-7; D gene uncertain. Germline CDR1 reads MDHEN; CDR2 reads SYDVKM. CDR3 length: 12 residues. V shed 7 bases and J shed 1 base, with 8 bases lying between them. The CDR3 DNA is TGTGCCAGCAATTCTGGTTCCTACGAGCAGTACTTC. As protein: CASNSGSYEQYF.

To note about this clonotype: The junction does not match germline at one end; this may be a read error. The chain is built from TRBV5-6 and TRBJ1-5; TRBD1 might be the D (6 bases). This CDR3 is 15 amino acids long. Germline V lookup: CDR1 SGHDT, CDR2 YYEEEE. The CDR3 is CASGLQQGGGQPQHF. CDR3 sequence (DNA): TGTGCCAGCGGCTTACAACAGGGAGGAGGACAGCCCCAGCATTTT.

Many counts were recorded for this clonotype. The chain carries TRBV28 and TRBJ2-7; a possible D gene is TRBD2 (6 bases). The CDR3 length is 15 residues. The V gene's germline CDR1 is MDHEN and CDR2 SYDVKM. The V end was cut by 5 bases, the J end by 5 bases, with 19 bases between. This CDR3 is CASSPPAGRIHEQYF. As DNA, the CDR3 is TGTGCCAGCAGTCCCCCGGCGGGGCGGATACACGAGCAGTACTTC.

This clonotype has more than one count but fewer than ten. V is TRBV5-1 and J is TRBJ2-7, with TRBD2 as a possible D gene (6 bases). The V gene lost 1 base and the J gene lost 5 bases, with 13 bases spanning the gap. Germline lookup yields CDR1 SGHRS and CDR2 YFSETQ. The CDR3 spans 14 residues. CDR3 sequence: CASSLLGGKDEQYF. The DNA for the CDR3 is TGCGCCAGCAGCTTGCTGGGGGGAAAGGACGAGCAGTACTTC. The full variable domain, completed using reference TRBV5-1 and TRBJ2-7, is KAGVTQTPRYLIKTRGQQVTLSCSPISGHRSVSWYQQTPGQGLQFLFEYFSETQRNKGNFPGRFSGRQFSNSRSEMNVSTLELGDSALYLCASSLLGGKDEQYFGPGTRLTVT.

Only one count was recorded for this clonotype. A much larger clone lies one base from this, so it may be a read error. V and J are TRBV6-2 or TRBV6-3 and TRBJ1-4; 8 bases line up with TRBD1. CDR3 length: 16 residues. The J segment lost 7 bases and the V segment lost 8 bases, leaving 15 bases of the junction unmatched. Germline V gene sequence: CDR1 MNHEY, CDR2 SVGEGT. CDR3 nucleotides: TGTGCCAGCCGTACACCTCAGGGGGCAGCTATTGAAAAACTGTTTTTT. It specifies CASRTPQGAAIEKLFF.

This rearrangement joins TRBV14 to TRBJ2-2; a possible D gene is TRBD1 (7 bases). Germline V gives CDR1 SGHDN, CDR2 FVKESK. This CDR3 is 15 amino acids long. V gave up 4 bases and J gave up 0 bases, with 9 bases separating them. The CDR3 reads CASSRRGPNTGELFF. CDR3 DNA sequence: TGTGCCAGCAGCCGGAGGGGGCCGAACACCGGGGAGCTGTTTTTT.

The genes are TRBV5-1 and TRBJ2-3; 7 nucleotides align to TRBD1. Germline values: CDR1 SGHRS, CDR2 YFSETQ. Germline trimming cut 2 bases from V and 0 bases from J; bases unmatched to any gene: 9. The CDR3 covers 17 residues. In DNA form, the CDR3 reads TGCGCCAGCAGCTTTAACAGGGGCCCTCCTAGCACAGATACGCAGTATTTT. It yields the protein CASSFNRGPPSTDTQYF.